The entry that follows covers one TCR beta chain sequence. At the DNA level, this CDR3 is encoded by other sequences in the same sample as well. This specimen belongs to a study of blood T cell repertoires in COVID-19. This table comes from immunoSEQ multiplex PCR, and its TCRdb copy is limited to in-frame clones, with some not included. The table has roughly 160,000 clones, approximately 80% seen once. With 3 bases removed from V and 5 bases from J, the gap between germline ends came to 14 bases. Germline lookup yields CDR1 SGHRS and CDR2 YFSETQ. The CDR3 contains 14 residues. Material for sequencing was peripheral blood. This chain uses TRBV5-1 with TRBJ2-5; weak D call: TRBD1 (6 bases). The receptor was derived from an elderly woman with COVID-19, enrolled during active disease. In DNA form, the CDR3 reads TGCGCCAGCAGCTCTACAGGGACGGGGGAGACCCAGTACTTC. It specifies CASSSTGTGETQYF. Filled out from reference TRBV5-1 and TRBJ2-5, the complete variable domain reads KAGVTQTPRYLIKTRGQQVTLSCSPISGHRSVSWYQQTPGQGLQFLFEYFSETQRNKGNFPGRFSGRQFSNSRSEMNVSTLELGDSALYLCASSSTGTGETQYFGPGTRLLVL.